Following are 29 T cell receptor beta chains from one sample sequenced in a study of T cells in Graves' hyperthyroidism and ophthalmopathy. It was RNA transcripts that yielded the amplified TCR beta CDR3 regions. The HTBI primer set drove a first-round RT-PCR of the TCR CDR3. TCRdb re-analysed the multiplex PCR reads in MiXCR, keeping a single row per CDR3 protein. This repertoire shows hundreds of thousands of distinct CDR3 sequences, approximately 15% found once; its top ten account for about 31%. The sequencing input was blood. The receptors here all came from a woman aged 25-40 years with Graves' hyperthyroidism.

This clonotype appeared a few times. The chain employs TRBV28 and TRBJ1-4; D is unresolved. V was pared by 6 bases and J by 8 bases, with 7 bases between. The germline V gene has CDR1 MDHEN and CDR2 SYDVKM. The CDR3 is 11 residues long. CDR3 sequence: CASSKPEKLFF. In nucleotides, the CDR3 is TGTGCCAGCAGCAAACCCGAAAAACTGTTTTTT.

V gene TRBV19 combines with J gene TRBJ1-4, with D tentatively TRBD1 (5 bases). Germline assignment: CDR1 LNHDA and CDR2 SQIVND (reference sequence). This CDR3 has 14 residues. The V end was cut by 3 bases, the J end by 8 bases, with 13 bases between. This chain's CDR3 is CASSIQGALEKLFF. CDR3 sequence (DNA): TGTGCCAGTAGTATTCAAGGGGCTTTGGAAAAACTGTTTTTT.

The chain uses TRBV5-6 and TRBJ2-2, with D tentatively TRBD2 (6 bases). CDR1 is SGHDT, CDR2 YYEEEE, per germline. The germline V and J ends were trimmed by 3 bases and 6 bases, with 15 bases remaining between them. This CDR3 has 15 amino acids. The CDR3: CASSSRDFSPGELFF. The CDR3 bases are TGTGCCAGCAGCTCCCGGGACTTTTCTCCCGGGGAGCTGTTTTTT.

This clonotype was counted a few times. This chain joins TRBV7-6 and TRBJ2-7, with 7 nucleotides matching TRBD1. This CDR3 is built from 15 residues. The V gene's germline CDR1 is SGHVS and CDR2 FNYEAQ. Trimming cost V 0 bases and J 4 bases; bases outside gene matches: 6. CDR3 loop: CASSLAGQGEYEQYF. The CDR3 DNA is TGTGCCAGCAGCTTAGCCGGCCAGGGGGAATACGAGCAGTACTTC. The entire variable domain, with the rest obtained from reference TRBV7-6 and TRBJ2-7, is as follows: GAGVSQSPRYKVTKRGQDVALRCDPISGHVSLYWYRQALGQGPEFLTYFNYEAQQDKSGLPNDRFSAERPEGSISTLTIQRTEQRDSAMYRCASSLAGQGEYEQYFGPGTRLTVT.

This clonotype has at least ten counts. The chain carries TRBV18 and TRBJ1-3; D unclear. The CDR3 consists of 15 residues. The V gene's germline CDR1 is KGHSH and CDR2 LQKENI. The germline V and J ends were trimmed by 2 bases and 0 bases, with 8 bases remaining between them. CDR3 in DNA: TGTGCCAGCTCACCATCCCAGGTCTCTGGAAACACCATATATTTT. This codes for CASSPSQVSGNTIYF.

This clonotype was counted only a few times. This rearrangement joins TRBV28 to TRBJ2-4; 12 positions agree with TRBD1. CDR3 size: 17 residues. Germline lookup yields CDR1 MDHEN and CDR2 SYDVKM. V was clipped by 5 bases and J by 3 bases; unmatched bases: 8. The CDR3 sequence is CASSRGTGGRGKNIQYF. The CDR3 DNA is TGTGCCAGCAGTCGAGGGACAGGGGGCAGAGGCAAAAACATTCAGTACTTC.

The CDR3: CASSFFPGTEGETQYF. Here the CDR3 DNA reads TGTGCCAGCAGTTTTTTCCCCGGGACAGAAGGAGAGACCCAGTACTTC. The chain joins TRBV11-1 to TRBJ2-5, with 7 bases identical to TRBD1. The CDR3 contains 16 residues. With V trimmed by 6 bases and J by 4 bases, 14 bases remained unmatched. Germline CDR1 is SGHAT and CDR2 is FQDESV (reference sequence).

This clonotype has ten or more counts. The rearrangement joins TRBV7-2 to TRBJ2-3, with a weak D call TRBD2 (6 bases). CDR3 length: 14 amino acids. V was cut by 4 bases and J by 3 bases, with 11 bases left in between. Germline loops: CDR1 SGHTA, CDR2 FQGNSA. The CDR3 nucleotides read TGTGCCAGCAGCTCCCGGGACTTAACAGATACGCAGTATTTT. It translates to CASSSRDLTDTQYF.

This clonotype came up a few times. The chain combines TRBV19 with TRBJ1-5, with D hard to call. Germline loops: CDR1 LNHDA, CDR2 SQIVND (reference sequence). The CDR3 sequence is 14 residues long. V was shortened by 1 base and J by 1 base, with 5 bases between the two germline ends. Here the CDR3 reads CASSIVSSNQPQHF. The CDR3 DNA follows: TGTGCCAGTAGTATAGTGTCCAGCAATCAGCCCCAGCATTTT.

This clonotype was recorded at least ten times. The genes are TRBV6-1 and TRBJ2-1; 8 positions match TRBD2. In germline, CDR1 is MNHNS, CDR2 SASEGT. Losses at the gene ends were 4 bases for V and 5 bases for J; bases not matched to a gene: 4. The CDR3 runs 14 residues. CDR3: CASSVMREDNEQFF. The CDR3, as DNA: TGTGCCAGCAGTGTGATGCGGGAGGACAATGAGCAGTTCTTC.

The chain joins TRBV19 to TRBJ2-7; D is perhaps TRBD1 (6 bases). The V gene's germline CDR1 is LNHDA and CDR2 SQIVND (reference sequence). V lost 3 bases and J lost 6, with 12 bases in between. The CDR3 runs to 13 residues. Here the CDR3 reads CASSIIYRAEQYF. The CDR3 DNA is TGTGCCAGTAGTATCATCTACAGGGCCGAGCAGTACTTC.

The sample holds a few counts of this clonotype. V gene TRBV3-1 combines with J gene TRBJ1-2; tentatively, D is TRBD1 (5 bases). CDR1 LGHDT and CDR2 YNNKEL come from the germline V gene (reference sequence). The CDR3 length is 15 residues. V was clipped by 0 bases and J by 5 bases, with 13 bases between them. CDR3 amino acids: CASSQDQQASYGYTF. In DNA form, the CDR3 reads TGTGCCAGCAGCCAAGATCAACAGGCCTCATATGGCTACACCTTC.

The J gene is TRBJ2-7, the V gene TRBV5-6, with 12 bases identical to TRBD2. This CDR3 region has 15 residues. V lost 4 bases and J lost 4; bases outside the gene matches: 6. The germline gives CDR1 SGHDT, CDR2 YYEEEE. The chain's CDR3 is CASSLGLAGRYEQYF. The CDR3, as DNA: TGTGCCAGCAGCCTCGGACTAGCGGGACGTTACGAGCAGTACTTC.

This clonotype was picked up a small number of times. J is TRBJ2-3 and V is TRBV20-1; 8 bases map to TRBD2. V trimming: 6 bases; J trimming: 3 bases; junction bases outside the gene matches: 8. This CDR3 region has 14 residues. CDR1 and CDR2 from the germline V gene are DFQATT and SNEGSKA (reference sequence). CDR3 sequence: CSAELAEETDTQYF. The CDR3, as DNA: TGCAGTGCCGAACTAGCGGAAGAAACAGATACGCAGTATTTT.

The chain combines TRBV18 with TRBJ2-1, with no clear D. Germline CDR1 and CDR2: KGHSH and LQKENI. V was clipped by 1 base and J by 1 base, with 17 bases between them. This CDR3 is built from 18 residues. CDR3 in amino acids: CASSPRVGSDPSYNEQFF. CDR3 DNA: TGTGCCAGCTCACCACGGGTGGGCAGCGACCCATCCTACAATGAGCAGTTCTTC.

To note about this clonotype: It may be a read error: a sequence one base away is much more abundant. This rearrangement joins TRBV5-1 to TRBJ2-1, with 7 bases lining up with TRBD1. The J call is doubtful: the DNA matches TRBJ2-7 better. The CDR3 is 18 amino acids. Per the germline V gene, CDR1 is SGHRS and CDR2 is YFSETQ. CDR3 loop: CASSSYRQGRLMYNEQYF. The CDR3 DNA reads TGCGCCAGCAGCTCATACCGACAGGGTCGGTTGATGTACAATGAGCAGTACTTC.

V and J are TRBV6-4 and TRBJ1-6; no reliable D call. Trimming pared 2 bases from V and 7 bases from J, leaving 6 bases between. The CDR3 has 13 residues. Germline CDR1 MRHNA, CDR2 SNTAGT. This chain's CDR3 is CASSDSENSPLHF. The CDR3, as DNA: TGTGCCAGCAGTGACAGTGAAAATTCACCCCTCCACTTT.

This clonotype was found a few times. V and J are TRBV2 and TRBJ1-2; no clear D. The CDR3 consists of 14 residues. The germline V gene has CDR1 SNHLY and CDR2 FYNNEI. V was shortened by 5 bases and J by 0 bases, with 10 bases between the two germline ends. CDR3: CASSRARTNYGYTF. The CDR3 nucleotides are TGTGCCAGCAGTAGGGCCAGGACTAACTATGGCTACACCTTC.

This clonotype showed up just a few times. The chain employs TRBV2 and TRBJ1-1, with 7 bases lining up with TRBD1. Germline V gene data show CDR1 as SNHLY and CDR2 as FYNNEI. This CDR3 is built from 14 residues. Trimming cost V 4 bases and J 4 bases; bases outside gene matches: 6. The CDR3 sequence is CASSGYRDSTEAFF. CDR3 nucleotide sequence: TGTGCCAGCAGTGGTTACAGGGACAGCACTGAAGCTTTCTTT.

This clonotype was counted only a few times. CDR3 in amino acids: CASSEQGAYGYTF. The CDR3 DNA reads as TGTGCCAGCAGTGAACAGGGGGCCTATGGCTACACCTTC. This rearrangement joins TRBV25-1 to TRBJ1-2; 8 bases line up with TRBD1. The length of the CDR3 is 13 residues. Germline V gene lookup returns CDR1 MGHDK and CDR2 SYGVNS. The V segment lost 2 bases and the J segment 4 bases; nucleotides outside the gene matches: 0.

The rearrangement links TRBV4-2 to TRBJ2-7, with 12 bases lining up with TRBD2. The CDR3 sequence is 18 residues long. Germline V lookup: CDR1 LGHNA, CDR2 YNFKEQ. Trimming removed 0 bases from V and 4 bases from J; junction bases left unmatched: 10. The CDR3 DNA reads TGTGCCAGCAGCCAAGATGGGACGACTAGCGGGAGTTGGTACGAGCAGTACTTC. It yields the protein CASSQDGTTSGSWYEQYF.

This clonotype was observed many times. This rearrangement joins TRBV2 to TRBJ2-3, with D perhaps matching TRBD2 (6 bases). Deletions cut 4 bases from V and 5 bases from J, with 13 bases between. The length of the CDR3 is 14 residues. Germline V gene sequence: CDR1 SNHLY, CDR2 FYNNEI. In nucleotides, the CDR3 is TGTGCCAGCAGTGCCGGGGGAACGGTAGATACGCAGTATTTT. Translating gives CASSAGGTVDTQYF. Looking up the rest from reference TRBV2 and TRBJ2-3 gives the full variable domain: EPEVTQTPSHQVTQMGQEVILRCVPISNHLYFYWYRQILGQKVEFLVSFYNNEISEKSEIFDDQFSVERPDGSNFTLKIRSTKLEDSAMYFCASSAGGTVDTQYFGPGTRLTVL.

The gene calls are TRBV4-1 and TRBJ2-3, with 8 bases fitting TRBD2. CDR1 is MGHRA, CDR2 YSYEKL, per germline. The CDR3 runs 15 residues. V shed 3 bases, J shed 4 bases, and the junction held 6 bases outside the gene matches. The chain's CDR3 is CASSQTGGGADTQYF. The CDR3 DNA sequence: TGCGCCAGCAGCCAGACCGGGGGGGGGGCAGATACGCAGTATTTT.

The chain combines TRBV20-1 with TRBJ1-1, with D tentatively TRBD1 (5 bases). The CDR3 is 14 residues long. The ends were cut back, 6 bases at V and 3 bases at J, with 17 bases in the middle. Germline V gene sequence: CDR1 DFQATT, CDR2 SNEGSKA (reference sequence). CDR3 protein: CSARRATGDTEAFF. The DNA of the CDR3 is TGCAGTGCCCGACGGGCCACGGGGGACACTGAAGCTTTCTTT.

This clonotype occurred many times. The J gene is TRBJ2-1, the V gene TRBV7-2; weak D call: TRBD2 (6 bases). Germline-derived CDR1 and CDR2 are SGHTA and FQGNSA. V dropped 3 bases and J dropped 7 bases, with 13 bases sitting between them. The CDR3 covers 14 residues. Written as DNA, the CDR3 is TGTGCCAGCAGCTTGACGGGAGCCCGGAATGAGCAGTTCTTC. Translated, it gives CASSLTGARNEQFF.

This clonotype appeared a few times. The CDR3 coding sequence is TGTGCCAGCAGCTCCAGAGGAAATAATTCACCCCTCCACTTT. Its protein product is CASSSRGNNSPLHF. The genes are TRBV27 and TRBJ1-6; no reliable D call. V was shortened by 6 bases and J by 5 bases, with 11 bases between the two germline ends. Germline CDR1 is MNHEY and CDR2 is SMNVEV (reference sequence). The CDR3 has 14 residues.

This clonotype was counted at least ten times. The chain recombines TRBV28 with TRBJ2-7; D ambiguous. CDR1 and CDR2 from the germline V gene are MDHEN and SYDVKM. The CDR3 totals 15 residues. V lost 5 bases and J lost 3, with 17 bases in between. As DNA, the CDR3 is TGTGCCAGCAGTCCCGACTCGCTAGGGCACTACGAGCAGTACTTC. Protein sequence: CASSPDSLGHYEQYF.

The chain links TRBV19 to TRBJ2-1, with TRBD2 as a possible D gene (5 bases). Trimming took off 6 bases at V and 2 bases at J, with 11 bases between the two ends. This CDR3 is 14 amino acids long. Germline CDR1 LNHDA, CDR2 SQIVND (reference sequence). The CDR3, as DNA: TGTGCCAGTAGCCCAGCGGTTACCTACAATGAGCAGTTCTTC. Amino acids: CASSPAVTYNEQFF.

This clonotype has at least ten counts. This chain links TRBV27 with TRBJ2-3; TRBD2 aligns across 10 bases. Unmatched junction bases numbered 5, after V lost 4 bases and J lost 1 base. This CDR3 is built from 16 residues. The germline CDR1 and CDR2 sequences are MNHEY and SMNVEV (reference sequence). CDR3 loop: CASSSTSGAGTDTQYF. In DNA, the CDR3 is TGTGCCAGCAGTTCCACTAGCGGGGCGGGCACAGATACGCAGTATTTT.